This T cell receptor beta chain stems from a study of shared clonotypes between healthy human individuals. As for the study in general: The donor group consisted of a couple of women and three men, aged 18 to 49.

Study-level results: Clonotypes that were shared across a few donors made up about 4.5% of naive CD4 clonotypes. Sequencing of the sorted subsets was shown by rarefaction to be incomplete despite large depth.

Profiled with immunoSEQ multiplex PCR; TCRdb holds only in-frame clones, not every one. The top ten hold less than 2% of the sample, which has around 700,000 clones, 74% seen once. The ends were cut back, 7 bases at V and 4 bases at J, with 14 bases in the middle. The CDR3 has 13 amino acids. Germline V gives CDR1 MDHEN, CDR2 SYDVKM. Of note for this clone: Antigen: not known.

The donor population consisted of healthy HIV-negative adults with no recent acute infections or vaccinations. The sample consisted of memory CD4+ T cells sorted from blood. The subset: CD45RA-negative fraction. V usage is TRBV28 and J usage is TRBJ2-7; D is uncertain. This sequence originates from a woman aged 25 to 39 in good health. The CDR3 DNA reads as TGTGCCAGCACGAGGAGTGGCCGATACGAGCAGTACTTC. This gives the protein CASTRSGRYEQYF. Using reference TRBV28 and TRBJ2-7 for the parts outside the CDR3, the full variable domain is DVKVTQSSRYLVKRTGEKVFLECVQDMDHENMFWYRQDPGLGLRLIYFSYDVKMKEKGDIPEGYSVSREKKERFSLILESASTNQTSMYLCASTRSGRYEQYFGPGTRLTVT.